What follows are 9 T cell receptor beta chains derived from one specimen sequenced in a study of patients and donors after allogeneic stem cell transplantation. TCRdb re-analysed the RT-PCR reads in MiXCR, keeping a single row per CDR3 protein. Of over 150,000 distinct CDR3 sequences detected, 35% to 50% appear once; the ten largest clones hold approximately 32%. The sample comprised blood, either unsorted or a sorted T cell fraction (not recorded which). These receptors originate from a human donor who was either an allogeneic HSCT recipient or a stem cell or donor lymphocyte infusion donor (not recorded which). It is not recorded whose cells these are; they may come from a transplant donor.

The chain has TRBV5-1 and TRBJ2-1; no reliable D call. Trimming took 4 bases from V and 0 from J, leaving 14 bases between them. CDR1 is SGHRS, CDR2 YFSETQ, per germline. This CDR3 contains 16 residues. The DNA for the CDR3 is TGCGCCAGCAGCACCTCAGAGCTGAGCTCCTACAATGAGCAGTTCTTC. Amino acids: CASSTSELSSYNEQFF. Full variable domain (rest looked up from reference TRBV5-1 and TRBJ2-1): KAGVTQTPRYLIKTRGQQVTLSCSPISGHRSVSWYQQTPGQGLQFLFEYFSETQRNKGNFPGRFSGRQFSNSRSEMNVSTLELGDSALYLCASSTSELSSYNEQFFGPGTRLTVL.

This chain connects TRBV29-1 to TRBJ1-2; 9 bases are a match to TRBD1. Per germline, CDR1 SQVTM and CDR2 ANQGSEA. Losses at the gene ends were 7 bases for V and 9 bases for J; bases not matched to a gene: 6. This CDR3 has 11 amino acids. CDR3 protein: CSATGGGSYTF. DNA of the CDR3: TGCAGCGCTACAGGGGGCGGAAGCTACACCTTC. The full variable domain, completed using reference TRBV29-1 and TRBJ1-2, is SAVISQKPSRDICQRGTSLTIQCQVDSQVTMMFWYRQQPGQSLTLIATANQGSEATYESGFVIDKFPISRPNLTFSTLTVSNMSPEDSSIYLCSATGGGSYTFGSGTRLTVV.

This chain uses TRBV28 with TRBJ1-2; the D gene is possibly TRBD1 (5 bases). V lost 3 bases and J lost 6, with 11 bases in between. The CDR3 has 13 residues. Germline V gene lookup returns CDR1 MDHEN and CDR2 SYDVKM. The CDR3, as DNA: TGTGCCAGCAGTTTGACACAAGGGGATGGCTACACCTTC. The encoded protein is CASSLTQGDGYTF.

This clonotype was seen only a few times. The chain is built from TRBV5-6 and TRBJ2-2; 9 positions match TRBD2. After removal of 6 bases from V and 7 bases from J, the junction contained 7 bases not matched to a gene. This CDR3 contains 14 residues. CDR1 and CDR2 (germline): SGHDT, YYEEEE. The CDR3 protein is CASKGGRADGELFF. DNA of the CDR3: TGTGCCAGCAAGGGCGGGAGGGCCGACGGGGAGCTGTTTTTT.

The rearrangement uses TRBV12-3 or TRBV12-4 and TRBJ1-5; D not resolved. The CDR3 consists of 13 residues. V gave up 7 bases and J gave up 5 bases, with 12 bases separating them. CDR3 residues: CASTLDRDQPQHF. As DNA, the CDR3 is TGTGCCAGCACCCTAGACCGAGATCAGCCCCAGCATTTT.

CDR3: CASSLGSLDRRYNEQFF. Written as DNA, the CDR3 is TGTGCCAGCAGCTTAGGTTCTCTGGACAGGAGATACAATGAGCAGTTCTTC. V usage is TRBV11-2 and J usage is TRBJ2-1; 7 bases are a match to TRBD1. Germline trimming cut 1 base from V and 4 bases from J; bases unmatched to any gene: 10. The CDR3 covers 17 residues. CDR1 SGHAT and CDR2 FQNNGV come from the germline V gene.

This clonotype occurred once. The rearrangement uses TRBV7-9 and TRBJ2-7, with 7 bases that match TRBD1. V gave up 5 bases and J gave up 3 bases; unmatched junction bases: 7. CDR1 SEHNR and CDR2 FQNEAQ come from the germline V gene (reference sequence). The CDR3 covers 14 residues. CDR3 amino acids: CASSTPGTVYEQYF. CDR3 sequence (DNA): TGTGCCAGCAGCACCCCCGGGACAGTCTACGAGCAGTACTTC.

The rearrangement uses TRBV7-2 and TRBJ1-4, with 12 bases aligning to TRBD1. The CDR3 covers 15 residues. The junction had 4 bases not matched to a gene; V was cut back by 4 bases and J by 7 bases. Looked up from germline, CDR1 is SGHTA and CDR2 is FQGNSA. Here the CDR3 reads CASSSGTGGSEKLFF. For the CDR3, the DNA is TGTGCCAGCAGCTCGGGGACAGGGGGCTCTGAAAAACTGTTTTTT.

This clonotype was observed a few times. The chain uses TRBV6-5 and TRBJ1-3; D unresolved. V lost 10 bases and J 0 bases, leaving 13 bases between the germline ends. This CDR3 has 14 amino acids. Germline V CDR1 and CDR2: MNHEY, SVGAGI. CDR3 DNA: TGTGCCACCGCTCTTTCCAGCTCTGGAAACACCATATATTTT. Translation: CATALSSSGNTIYF.